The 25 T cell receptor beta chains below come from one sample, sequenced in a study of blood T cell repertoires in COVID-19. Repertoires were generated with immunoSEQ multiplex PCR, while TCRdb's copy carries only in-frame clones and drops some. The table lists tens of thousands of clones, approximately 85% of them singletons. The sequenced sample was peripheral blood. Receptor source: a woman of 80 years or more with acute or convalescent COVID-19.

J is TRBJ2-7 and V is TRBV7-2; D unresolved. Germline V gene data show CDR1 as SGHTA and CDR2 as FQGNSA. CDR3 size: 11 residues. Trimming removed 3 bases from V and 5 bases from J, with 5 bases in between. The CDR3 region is CASSFRHEQYF. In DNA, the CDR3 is TGTGCCAGCAGCTTTCGTCACGAGCAGTACTTC.

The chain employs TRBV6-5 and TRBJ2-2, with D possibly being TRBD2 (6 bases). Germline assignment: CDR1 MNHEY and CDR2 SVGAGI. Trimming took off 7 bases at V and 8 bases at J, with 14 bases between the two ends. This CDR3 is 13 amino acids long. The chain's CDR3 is CASMGGNAGELFF. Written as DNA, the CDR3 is TGTGCCAGCATGGGCGGGAATGCAGGGGAGCTGTTTTTT.

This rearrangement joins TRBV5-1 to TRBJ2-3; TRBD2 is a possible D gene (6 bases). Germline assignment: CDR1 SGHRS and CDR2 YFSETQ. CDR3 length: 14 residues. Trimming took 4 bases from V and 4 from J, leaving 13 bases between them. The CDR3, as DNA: TGCGCCAGCAGCCTTGAGGGAGGAGCAGATACGCAGTATTTT. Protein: CASSLEGGADTQYF.

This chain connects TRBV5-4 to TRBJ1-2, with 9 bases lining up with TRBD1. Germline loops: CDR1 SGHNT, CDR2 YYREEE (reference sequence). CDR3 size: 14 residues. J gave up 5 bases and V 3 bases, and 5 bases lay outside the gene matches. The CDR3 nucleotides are TGTGCCAGCAGCTGGTCCGGGACAGGGTATGGCTACACCTTC. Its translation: CASSWSGTGYGYTF.

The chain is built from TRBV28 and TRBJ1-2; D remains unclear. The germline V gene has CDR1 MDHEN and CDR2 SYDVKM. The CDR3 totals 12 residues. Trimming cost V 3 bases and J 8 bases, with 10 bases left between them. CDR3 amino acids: CASSFPMGGYTF. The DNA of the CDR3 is TGTGCCAGCAGTTTCCCTATGGGCGGCTACACCTTC.

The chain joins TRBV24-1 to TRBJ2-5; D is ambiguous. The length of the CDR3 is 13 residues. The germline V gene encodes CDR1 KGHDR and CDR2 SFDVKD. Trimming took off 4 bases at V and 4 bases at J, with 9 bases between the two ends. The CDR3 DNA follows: TGTGCCACCAGTGAGGCTGGTTCAGAGACCCAGTACTTC. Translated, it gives CATSEAGSETQYF.

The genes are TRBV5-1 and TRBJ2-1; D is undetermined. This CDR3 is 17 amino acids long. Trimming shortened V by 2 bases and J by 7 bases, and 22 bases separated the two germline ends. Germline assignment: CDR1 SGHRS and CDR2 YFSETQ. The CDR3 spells CASSFTAGSRASNEQFF. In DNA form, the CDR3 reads TGCGCCAGCAGCTTCACTGCCGGGTCGCGTGCATCGAATGAGCAGTTCTTC.

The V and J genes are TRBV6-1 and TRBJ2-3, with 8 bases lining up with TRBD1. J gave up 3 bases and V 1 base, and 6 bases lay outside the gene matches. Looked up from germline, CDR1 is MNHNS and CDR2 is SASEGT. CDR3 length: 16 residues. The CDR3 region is CASSEGTGLGTDTQYF. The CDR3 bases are TGTGCCAGCAGTGAAGGGACAGGGCTGGGGACAGATACGCAGTATTTT.

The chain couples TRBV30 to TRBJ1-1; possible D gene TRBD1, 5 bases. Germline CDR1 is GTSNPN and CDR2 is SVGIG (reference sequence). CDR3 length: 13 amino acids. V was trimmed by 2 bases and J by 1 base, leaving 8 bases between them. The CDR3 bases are TGTGCCTGGAGTCGCGACAGGAACACTGAAGCTTTCTTT. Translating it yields CAWSRDRNTEAFF. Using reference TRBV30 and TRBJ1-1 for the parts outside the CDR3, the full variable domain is SQTIHQWPATLVQPVGSPLSLECTVEGTSNPNLYWYRQAAGRGLQLLFYSVGIGQISSEVPQNLSASRPQDRQFILSSKKLLLSDSGFYLCAWSRDRNTEAFFGQGTRLTVV.

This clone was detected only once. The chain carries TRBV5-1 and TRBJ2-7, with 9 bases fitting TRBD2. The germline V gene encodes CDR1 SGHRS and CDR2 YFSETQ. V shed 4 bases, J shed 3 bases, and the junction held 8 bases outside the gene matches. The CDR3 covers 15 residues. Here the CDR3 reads CASSRELAGNYEQYF. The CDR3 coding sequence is TGCGCCAGCAGCCGGGAACTAGCGGGTAACTACGAGCAGTACTTC.

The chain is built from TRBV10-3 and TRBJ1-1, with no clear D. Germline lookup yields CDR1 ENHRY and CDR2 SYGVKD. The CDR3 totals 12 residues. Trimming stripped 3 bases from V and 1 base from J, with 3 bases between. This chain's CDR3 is CAISDGNTEAFF. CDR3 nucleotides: TGTGCCATCAGTGACGGGAACACTGAAGCTTTCTTT.

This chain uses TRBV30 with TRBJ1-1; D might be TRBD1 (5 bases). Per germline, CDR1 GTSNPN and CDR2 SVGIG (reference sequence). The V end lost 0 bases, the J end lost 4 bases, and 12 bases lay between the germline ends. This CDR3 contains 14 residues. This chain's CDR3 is CAWSVLTGLTEAFF. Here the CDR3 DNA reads TGTGCCTGGAGTGTCCTAACAGGCCTCACTGAAGCTTTCTTT.

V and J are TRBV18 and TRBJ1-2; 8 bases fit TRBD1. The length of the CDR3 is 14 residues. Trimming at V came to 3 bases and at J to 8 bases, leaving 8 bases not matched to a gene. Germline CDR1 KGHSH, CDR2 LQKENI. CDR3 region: CASSPSDRVGGYTF. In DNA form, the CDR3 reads TGTGCCAGCTCACCTTCGGACAGGGTCGGAGGCTACACCTTC.

CDR3 nucleotide sequence: TGTGCCAGCAGCAAAAACACCTTTCACCAAGAGACCCAGTACTTC. It codes for CASSKNTFHQETQYF. The V gene is TRBV5-5, the J gene TRBJ2-5, with no clear D. The CDR3 length is 15 residues. Germline lookup yields CDR1 SGHKS and CDR2 YYEKEE (reference sequence). The V end lost 4 bases, the J end lost 0 bases, and 13 bases lay between the germline ends.

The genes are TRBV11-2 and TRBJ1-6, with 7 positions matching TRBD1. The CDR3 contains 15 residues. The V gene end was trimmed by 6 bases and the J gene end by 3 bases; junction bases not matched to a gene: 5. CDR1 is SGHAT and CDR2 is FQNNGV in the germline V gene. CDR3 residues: CASRTGDSYNSPLHF. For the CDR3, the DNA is TGTGCCAGCAGAACGGGGGACAGCTATAATTCACCCCTCCACTTT.

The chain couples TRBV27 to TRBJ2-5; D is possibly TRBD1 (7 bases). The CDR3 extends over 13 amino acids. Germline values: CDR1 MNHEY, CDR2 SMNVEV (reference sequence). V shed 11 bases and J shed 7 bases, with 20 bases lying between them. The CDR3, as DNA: TGTGCCCAGGTTGGAGGGGGCGGTGGGACCCAGTACTTC. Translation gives CAQVGGGGGTQYF.

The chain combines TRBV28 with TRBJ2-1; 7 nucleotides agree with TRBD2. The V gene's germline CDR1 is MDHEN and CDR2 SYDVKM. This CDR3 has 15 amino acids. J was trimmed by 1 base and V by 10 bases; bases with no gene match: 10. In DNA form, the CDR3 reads TGTGCCAACATTGGCGGGAGTAGGTCCTACAATGAGCAGTTCTTC. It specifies CANIGGSRSYNEQFF.

The CDR3 spells CASSPRTSGRGLTGELFF. In DNA form, the CDR3 reads TGTGCCAGCAGCCCACGCACTAGCGGGAGAGGGTTGACCGGGGAGCTGTTTTTT. The rearrangement uses TRBV9 and TRBJ2-2; TRBD2 aligns across 11 bases. Germline-derived CDR1 and CDR2 are SGDLS and YYNGEE. The CDR3 runs 18 residues. V lost 4 bases to trimming and J lost 5 bases; unmatched junction nucleotides: 13.

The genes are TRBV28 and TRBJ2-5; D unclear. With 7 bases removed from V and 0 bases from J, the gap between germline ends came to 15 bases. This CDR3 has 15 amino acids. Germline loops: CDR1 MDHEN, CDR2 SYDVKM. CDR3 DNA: TGTGCCAGCAATCTAGGATATTGGAACCAAGAGACCCAGTACTTC. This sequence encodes CASNLGYWNQETQYF.

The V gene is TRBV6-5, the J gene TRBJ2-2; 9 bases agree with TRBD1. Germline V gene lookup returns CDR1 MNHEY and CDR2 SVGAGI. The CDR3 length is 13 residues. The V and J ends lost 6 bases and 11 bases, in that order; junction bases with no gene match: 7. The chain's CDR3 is CASSHRGPSELFF. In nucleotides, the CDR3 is TGTGCCAGCAGCCACAGGGGGCCCAGTGAGCTGTTTTTT.

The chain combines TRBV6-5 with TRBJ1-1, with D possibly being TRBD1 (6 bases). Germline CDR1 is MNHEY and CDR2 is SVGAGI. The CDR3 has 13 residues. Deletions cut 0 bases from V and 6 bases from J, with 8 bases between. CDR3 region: CASSYSTGSEAFF. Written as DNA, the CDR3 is TGTGCCAGCAGTTACTCGACAGGCTCTGAAGCTTTCTTT.

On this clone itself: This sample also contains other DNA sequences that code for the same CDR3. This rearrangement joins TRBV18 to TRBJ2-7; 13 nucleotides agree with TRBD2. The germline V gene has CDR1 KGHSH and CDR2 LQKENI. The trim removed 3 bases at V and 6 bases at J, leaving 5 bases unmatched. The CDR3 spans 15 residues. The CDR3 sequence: CASSPGLAGEFEQYF. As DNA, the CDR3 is TGTGCCAGCTCACCCGGACTAGCGGGAGAGTTCGAGCAGTACTTC.

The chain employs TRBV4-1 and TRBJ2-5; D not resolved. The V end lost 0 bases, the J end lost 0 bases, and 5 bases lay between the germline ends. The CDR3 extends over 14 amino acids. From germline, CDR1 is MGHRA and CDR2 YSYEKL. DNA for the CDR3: TGCGCCAGCAGCCAAGATTCCTACCAAGAGACCCAGTACTTC. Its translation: CASSQDSYQETQYF.

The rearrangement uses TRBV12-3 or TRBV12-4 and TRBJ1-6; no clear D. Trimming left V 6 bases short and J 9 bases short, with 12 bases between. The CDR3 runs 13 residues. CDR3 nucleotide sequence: TGTGCCAGCAGCCAGGATGTATTTTCACCCCTCCACTTT. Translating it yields CASSQDVFSPLHF.

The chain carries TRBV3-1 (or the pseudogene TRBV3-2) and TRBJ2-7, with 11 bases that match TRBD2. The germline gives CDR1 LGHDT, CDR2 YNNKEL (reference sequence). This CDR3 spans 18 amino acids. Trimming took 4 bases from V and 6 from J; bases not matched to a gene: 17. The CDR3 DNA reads TGTGCCAGCAGCCCAAAGCGCCTCCAACTAGCGGGAGTTTCCGAGCAGTACTTC. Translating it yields CASSPKRLQLAGVSEQYF.